Detailed here is one T cell receptor (beta chain). The target of this receptor is not known. One base away there is no much larger clone; base qualities are not given. CDR1 and CDR2, per the germline V gene (reference sequence), are SGHNT and YYREEE. The CDR3 spans 14 residues, from the cysteine through the phenylalanine. Only the CDR3 DNA is retained, 42 bases long and in frame from the first base. Ends trimmed: V by 3 bases, J by 7 bases; bases unmatched to a gene: 5. This entry comes from a study of blood T cell repertoires in COVID-19 (dated by TCRdb to between 2020 and 2021). General notes on the study: Samples covering the acute and convalescent phases of COVID-19 were provided by collaborators in the United States, Italy and Spain. The repertoires were made available in a free public database intended to serve as a resource for research on the immune response to SARS-CoV-2. Deeply sampled blood TCRbeta repertoires from subjects exposed to, actively infected with, or recovered from COVID-19 were included in the dataset. The prospective study material was composed of cDNA or gDNA derived from T cells, B-cell-depleted T cells, or PBMCs. Sample metadata almost always included a de-identified subject ID, COVID-19 status, age in years and sex. The samples were drawn from the first 160 participants of the ongoing ImmuneRACE study and from 950 to 1,500 subjects provided by 6 global collaborators. HLA class I and class II types, where available, came from metadata supplied by the sample provider rather than from assay-based typing.

The immunoSEQ Assay, a bias-controlled multiplex PCR, was used to amplify TCRbeta CDR3 regions from genomic DNA. The original pipeline was this. The number of nucleated cells in each sample was estimated by amplification of reference gene primers within the assay. Sequence reads were collapsed and filtered to measure the absolute abundance of every unique TCRbeta CDR3 rearrangement. For each sample, productive Simpson clonality was calculated as the square root of Simpson's diversity index across productive rearrangements. TCRdb obtained this table from immuneACCESS and retained in-frame rearrangements with V and J assigned. These tables miss some clones; where compared with another copy, unresolved V genes account for less than half of the shortfall, and the remainder is unexplained. V and J calls and clone size are those listed in that table; D and trimming were worked out from the DNA. For this sample the table gives approximately 280,000 clones, of which around 85% were detected only once. Over 6% of the sample is held by the ten biggest clonotypes.

Study-level results and caveats: The amount of clinical and demographic metadata varied by source and participant and was provided uncurated.

Enrolling through a virtual design, the prospective study's participants ranged in age from roughly 18 to 95 years and lived across roughly 24 United States geographic areas. In the prospective study, cohorts were assigned on the basis of participant-reported clinical history obtained from a screening survey and a study questionnaire. Recovered participants in ImmuneRACE Cohort 3 were defined as having two consecutive negative NP/OP PCR tests, clearance from a healthcare professional, or resolution of symptoms. In the prospective study, whole blood, serum and a nasopharyngeal or oropharyngeal swab were collected from each participant by mobile phlebotomists. Over a roughly 2-month period, participants in the prospective study had the option of providing additional blood draws and questionnaires. Prospective study blood samples were shipped either frozen or at room temperature before DNA extraction.

This receptor chain uses TRBV5-4 and TRBJ1-4, and TRBD1 matches 8 of the central bases. This TCR derives from a woman aged 40 to 55 who had recovered from COVID-19. The specimen sequenced was PBMCs or T cells enriched from blood (not recorded which). The CDR3 sequence is CASSSQGASEKLFF. The sequenced DNA: TGTGCCAGCAGCTCCCAGGGGGCCAGTGAAAAACTGTTTTTT.